This TCR beta chain was captured in a study of PD-1 blockade in classical Hodgkin lymphoma. Every patient had relapsed following autologous stem cell transplantation, and cohorts differed in brentuximab vedotin exposure. Produced via immunoSEQ multiplex PCR; TCRdb's table is partial and in-frame only. The sample lists about 14,000 clones, approximately 82% seen once, with approximately 25% in the top ten. J gave up 5 bases and V 3 bases, and 8 bases lay outside the gene matches. The CDR3 runs 16 residues. Germline V CDR1 and CDR2: SGDLS, YYNGEE. This TCR was recovered from a human donor with classical Hodgkin lymphoma. The chain couples TRBV9 to TRBJ2-3, with 11 bases matching TRBD2. The sequencing used peripheral blood mononuclear cells (PBMCs), collected before the second cycle of nivolumab. CDR3 coding DNA: TGTGCCAGCAGCGCCTTAGCGGGGGGGCCAGAAGATACGCAGTATTTT. Translation gives CASSALAGGPEDTQYF.